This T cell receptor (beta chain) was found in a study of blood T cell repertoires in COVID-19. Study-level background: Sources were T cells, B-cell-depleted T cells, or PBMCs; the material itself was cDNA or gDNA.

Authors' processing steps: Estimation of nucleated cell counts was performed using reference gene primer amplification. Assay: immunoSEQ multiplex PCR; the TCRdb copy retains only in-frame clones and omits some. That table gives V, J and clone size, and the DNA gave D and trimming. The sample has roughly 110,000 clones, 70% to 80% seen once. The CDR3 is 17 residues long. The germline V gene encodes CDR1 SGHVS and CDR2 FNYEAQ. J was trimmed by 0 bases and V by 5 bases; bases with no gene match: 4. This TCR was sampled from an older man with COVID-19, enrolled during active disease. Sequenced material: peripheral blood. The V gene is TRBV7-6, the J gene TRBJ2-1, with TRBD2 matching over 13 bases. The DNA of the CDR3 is TGTGCCAGCAGCCTCCGGACTAGCGGGAGCTCCTACAATGAGCAGTTCTTC. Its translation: CASSLRTSGSSYNEQFF.